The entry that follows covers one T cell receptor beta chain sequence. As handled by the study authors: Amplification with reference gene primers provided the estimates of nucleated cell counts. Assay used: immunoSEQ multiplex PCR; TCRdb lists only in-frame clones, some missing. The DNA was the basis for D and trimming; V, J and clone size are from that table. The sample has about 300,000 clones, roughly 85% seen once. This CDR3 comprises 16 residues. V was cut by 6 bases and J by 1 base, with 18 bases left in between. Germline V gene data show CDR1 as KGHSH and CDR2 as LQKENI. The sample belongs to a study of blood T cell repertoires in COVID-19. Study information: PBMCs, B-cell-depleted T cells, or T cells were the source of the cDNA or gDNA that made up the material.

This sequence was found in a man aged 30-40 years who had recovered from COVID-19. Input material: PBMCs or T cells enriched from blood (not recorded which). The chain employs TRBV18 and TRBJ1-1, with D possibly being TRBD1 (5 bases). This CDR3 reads CASSPRDYRTNTEAFF. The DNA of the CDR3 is TGTGCCAGCTCGCCCCGGGACTATCGGACGAACACTGAAGCTTTCTTT.